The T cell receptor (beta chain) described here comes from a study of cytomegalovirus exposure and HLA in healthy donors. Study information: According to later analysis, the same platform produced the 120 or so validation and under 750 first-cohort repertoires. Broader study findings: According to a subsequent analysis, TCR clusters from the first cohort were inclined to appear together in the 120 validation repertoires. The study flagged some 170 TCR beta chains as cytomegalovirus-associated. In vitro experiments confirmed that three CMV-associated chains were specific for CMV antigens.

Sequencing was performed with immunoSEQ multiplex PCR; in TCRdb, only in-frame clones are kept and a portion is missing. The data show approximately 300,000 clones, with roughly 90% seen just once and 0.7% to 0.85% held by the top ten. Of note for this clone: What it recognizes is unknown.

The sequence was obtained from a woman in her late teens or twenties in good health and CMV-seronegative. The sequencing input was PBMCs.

For the CDR3, the DNA is TGCAGCGCCTCGGGTAGTGGGGAGACCCAGTACTTC. Protein sequence: CSASGSGETQYF. The V call is TRBV29-1, the J call TRBJ2-5; D is ambiguous. From germline, CDR1 is SQVTM and CDR2 ANQGSEA. The ends were cut back, 7 bases at V and 5 bases at J, with 14 bases in the middle. The CDR3 loop spans 12 amino acids.